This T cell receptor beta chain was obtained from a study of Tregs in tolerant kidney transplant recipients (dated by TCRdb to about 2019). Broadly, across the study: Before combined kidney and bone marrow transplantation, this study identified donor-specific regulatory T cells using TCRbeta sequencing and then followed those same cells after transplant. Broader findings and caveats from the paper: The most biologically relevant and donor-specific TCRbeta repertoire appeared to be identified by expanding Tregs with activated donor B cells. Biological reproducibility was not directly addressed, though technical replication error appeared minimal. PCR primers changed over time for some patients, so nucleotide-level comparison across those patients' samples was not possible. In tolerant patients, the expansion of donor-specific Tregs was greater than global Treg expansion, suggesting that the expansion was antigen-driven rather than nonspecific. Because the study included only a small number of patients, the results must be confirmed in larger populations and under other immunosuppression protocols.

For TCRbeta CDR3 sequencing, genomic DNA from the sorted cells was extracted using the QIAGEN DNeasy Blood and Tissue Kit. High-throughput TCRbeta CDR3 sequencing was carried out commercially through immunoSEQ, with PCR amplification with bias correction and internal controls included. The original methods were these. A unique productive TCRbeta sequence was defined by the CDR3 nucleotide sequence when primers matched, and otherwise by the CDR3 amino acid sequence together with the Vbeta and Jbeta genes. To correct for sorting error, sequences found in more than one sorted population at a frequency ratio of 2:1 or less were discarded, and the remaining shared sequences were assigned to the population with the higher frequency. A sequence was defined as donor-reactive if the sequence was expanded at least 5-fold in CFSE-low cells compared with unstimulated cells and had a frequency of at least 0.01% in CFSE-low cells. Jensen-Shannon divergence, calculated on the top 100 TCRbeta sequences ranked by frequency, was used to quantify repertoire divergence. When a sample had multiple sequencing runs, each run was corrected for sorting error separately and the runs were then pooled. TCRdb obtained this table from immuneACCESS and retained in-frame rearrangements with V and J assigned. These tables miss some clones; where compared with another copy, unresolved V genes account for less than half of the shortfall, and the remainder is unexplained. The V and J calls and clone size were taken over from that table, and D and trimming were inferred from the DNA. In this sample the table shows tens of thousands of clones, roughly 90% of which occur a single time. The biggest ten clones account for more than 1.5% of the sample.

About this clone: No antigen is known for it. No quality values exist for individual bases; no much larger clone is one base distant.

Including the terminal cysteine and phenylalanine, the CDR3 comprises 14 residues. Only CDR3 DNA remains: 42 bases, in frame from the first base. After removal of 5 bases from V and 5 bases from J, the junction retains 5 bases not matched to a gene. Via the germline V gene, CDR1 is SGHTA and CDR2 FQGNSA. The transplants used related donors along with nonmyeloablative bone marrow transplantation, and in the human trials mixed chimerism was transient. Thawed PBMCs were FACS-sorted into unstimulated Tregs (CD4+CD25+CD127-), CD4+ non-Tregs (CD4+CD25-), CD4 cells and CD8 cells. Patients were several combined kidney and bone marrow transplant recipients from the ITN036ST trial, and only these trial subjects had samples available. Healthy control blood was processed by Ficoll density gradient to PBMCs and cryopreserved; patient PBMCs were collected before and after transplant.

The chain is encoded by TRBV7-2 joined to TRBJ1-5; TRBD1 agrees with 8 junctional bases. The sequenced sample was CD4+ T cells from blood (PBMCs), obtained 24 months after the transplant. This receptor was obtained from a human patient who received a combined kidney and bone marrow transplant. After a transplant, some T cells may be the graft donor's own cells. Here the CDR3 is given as CASSRGTGDQPQHF. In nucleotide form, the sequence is TGTGCCAGCAGCAGAGGGACAGGCGATCAGCCCCAGCATTTT.